Below, one TCR beta chain is given with its context. There are 14 residues in the CDR3. Measured with immunoSEQ multiplex PCR; TCRdb has only the in-frame clones, and not every one. Of approximately 300,000 clones detected, roughly 86% appear once; the ten largest clones hold 1.6%. The data were taken from a study of blood T cell repertoires in COVID-19. The sequenced material came from peripheral blood. The receptor comes from a woman between 45 and 65 years old with acute or convalescent COVID-19. V usage is TRBV21-1 and J usage is TRBJ1-4; TRBD1 was called by the table and not checked on the DNA. TRBV21-1 is noted as a pseudogene. This CDR3 reads CANDRGLANEKLFF. The CDR3 region has the DNA TGTGCCAACGACAGGGGGCTGGCTAATGAAAAACTGTTTTTT.